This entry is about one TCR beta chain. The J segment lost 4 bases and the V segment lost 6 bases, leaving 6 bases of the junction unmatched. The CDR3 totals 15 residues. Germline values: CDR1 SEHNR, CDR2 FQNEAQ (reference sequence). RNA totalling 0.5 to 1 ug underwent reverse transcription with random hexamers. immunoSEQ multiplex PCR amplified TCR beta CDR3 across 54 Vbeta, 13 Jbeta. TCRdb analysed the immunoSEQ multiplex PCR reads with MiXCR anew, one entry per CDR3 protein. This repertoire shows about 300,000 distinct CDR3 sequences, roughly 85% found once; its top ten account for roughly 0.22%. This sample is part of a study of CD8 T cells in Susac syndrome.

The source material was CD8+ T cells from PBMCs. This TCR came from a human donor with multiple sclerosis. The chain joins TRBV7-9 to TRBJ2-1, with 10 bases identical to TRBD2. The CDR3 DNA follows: TGTGCCAGCAGGCCTGGACTAGCGGAATACAATGAGCAGTTCTTC. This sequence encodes CASRPGLAEYNEQFF.